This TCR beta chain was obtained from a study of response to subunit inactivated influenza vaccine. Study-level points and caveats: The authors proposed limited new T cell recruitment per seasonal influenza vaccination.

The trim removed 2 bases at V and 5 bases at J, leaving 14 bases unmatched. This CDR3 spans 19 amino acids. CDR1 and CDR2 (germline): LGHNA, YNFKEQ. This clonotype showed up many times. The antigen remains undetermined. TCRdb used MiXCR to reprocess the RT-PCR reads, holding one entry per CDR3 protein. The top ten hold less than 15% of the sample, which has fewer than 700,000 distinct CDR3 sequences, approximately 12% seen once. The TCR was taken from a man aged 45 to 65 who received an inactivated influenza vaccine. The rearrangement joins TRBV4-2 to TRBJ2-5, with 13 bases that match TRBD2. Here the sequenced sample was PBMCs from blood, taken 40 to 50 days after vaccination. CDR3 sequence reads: CASSQRLAGGFGVVETQYF. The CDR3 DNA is TGTGCCAGCAGCCAAAGACTAGCGGGAGGTTTCGGAGTCGTGGAGACCCAGTACTTC.